This T cell receptor beta chain originates from a study of technical replicates of blood from several donors. Sequenced by immunoSEQ multiplex PCR; TCRdb stores in-frame clones only, minus some. The sample has about 78,000 clones, 90% to 95% seen once. The CDR3 is made up of 13 amino acids. V lost 3 bases, J lost 5 bases, and 8 bases lay in between. Germline V CDR1 and CDR2: MNHEY, SMNVEV (reference sequence). The receptor comes from a human donor in good health. The gene calls are TRBV27 and TRBJ1-5; D is ambiguous. Sequenced input: T cells isolated from PBMCs. DNA for the CDR3: TGTGCCAGCAGTTTCTCCAGTTATCAGCCCCAGCATTTT. It is translated as CASSFSSYQPQHF.